The rows below give T cell receptor beta chains drawn from one sample of a study of T-cell memory formation after mild COVID-19. From the 5' RACE reads, TCRdb called clonotypes with MiXCR, one entry per CDR3 protein. The sample has approximately 210,000 distinct CDR3 sequences, about 10% seen once. The sequencing sample was made of PBMCs or a T cell subset sorted from them (not recorded which). These receptors originate from a young man who had mild COVID-19 (a few samples of this study predate the infection). Cell type and time point are not known. Both conserved end residues are part of each CDR3. A D gene is named only where the DNA matches it firmly. Clone size is stated in some rows and not others, as once, few, many or a class when expanded.

>TRBD2|TRBJ2-3|15|TRBV4-1|.
TGCGCCAGCAGTCAACACGGACTAGTCACAGATACGCAGTATTTT
CASSQHGLVTDTQYF
>TRBD1|TRBJ1-1|13|TRBV4-3|few
TGCGCCAGCAGCCTACAGGGGGGGGACAAAGCTTTCTTT
CASSLQGGDKAFF
>.|TRBJ2-3|11|TRBV30|.
TGTGCCTGGAGTACGAGCGATACGCAGTATTTT
CAWSTSDTQYF
>TRBD1|TRBJ2-1|16|TRBV15|few
TGTGCCACCAGCAGAGAAGTGGGGCAGGGGGCCAATGAGCAGTTCTTC
CATSREVGQGANEQFF
>TRBD2|TRBJ2-1|16|TRBV6-5|few
TGTGCCAGCAGTGATCCTTGGAGCGGGGGGGCGAATGAGCAGTTCTTC
CASSDPWSGGANEQFF
>TRBD2|TRBJ2-5|14|TRBV20-1|few
TGCAGTGCTAGCCGCGGGGGGGCTCAAGAGACCCAGTACTTC
CSASRGGAQETQYF
>.|TRBJ2-6|15|TRBV12-3/TRBV12-4|few
TGTGCCAGCAGTCCCCGGGTGCCTGGGGCCAACGTCCTGACTTTC
CASSPRVPGANVLTF
>.|TRBJ1-4|16|TRBV7-8|few
TGTGCCAGCAGCTTAGCGCGACTGGGGGCTAATGAAAAACTGTTTTTT
CASSLARLGANEKLFF
>TRBD2|TRBJ2-3|15|TRBV12-3/TRBV12-4|.
TGTGCCAGCAGCCCTCTAGCGGGCCTGTTGGATACGCAGTATTTT
CASSPLAGLLDTQYF
>TRBD2|TRBJ2-5|15|TRBV15|few
TGTGCCACCAGCAGGATAGCGGGGGGGCGAGAGACCCAGTACTTC
CATSRIAGGRETQYF
>TRBD2|TRBJ2-7|15|TRBV18|.
TGTGCCAGCTCACCACCGAATAGCGGGGGTTACGAGCAGTACTTC
CASSPPNSGGYEQYF
>.|TRBJ1-1|13|TRBV4-3|.
TGCGCCAGCAGCCAATACCCAGCCACTGAAGCTTTCTTT
CASSQYPATEAFF
>.|TRBJ2-1|16|TRBV7-2|many
TGTGCCAGCAGCCTCGTTAGCTTGAGTTCCCGCAATGAGCAGTTCTTC
CASSLVSLSSRNEQFF
>.|TRBJ2-7|14|TRBV27|few
TGTGCCAGCAAGTGGGGAGCGGGCCCCTACGAGCAGTACTTC
CASKWGAGPYEQYF
>TRBD1|TRBJ1-1|13|TRBV11-2|.
TGTGCCAGCAGCGCGGGACAGTACACTGAAGCTTTCTTT
CASSAGQYTEAFF
>.|TRBJ1-1|13|TRBV29-1|.
TGCAGCGTGATGGGACGGCTGAACACTGAAGCTTTCTTT
CSVMGRLNTEAFF
>.|TRBJ1-3|14|TRBV3-1|few
TGTGCCAGCAGCCAAGGATTTTCTGGAAACACCATATATTTT
CASSQGFSGNTIYF
>TRBD1|TRBJ2-3|15|TRBV18|few
TGTGCCAGCTCACCCCGGGACAGGGTCACAGATACGCAGTATTTT
CASSPRDRVTDTQYF
>TRBD1|TRBJ1-5|14|TRBV7-8|.
TGTGCCAGCAGCTTCTACAGGGGTGGACAGCCCCAGCATTTT
CASSFYRGGQPQHF
>.|TRBJ2-1|14|TRBV5-6|few
TGTGCCAGCAGCCTGGGACGAGGTTCGGATGAGCAGTTCTTC
CASSLGRGSDEQFF